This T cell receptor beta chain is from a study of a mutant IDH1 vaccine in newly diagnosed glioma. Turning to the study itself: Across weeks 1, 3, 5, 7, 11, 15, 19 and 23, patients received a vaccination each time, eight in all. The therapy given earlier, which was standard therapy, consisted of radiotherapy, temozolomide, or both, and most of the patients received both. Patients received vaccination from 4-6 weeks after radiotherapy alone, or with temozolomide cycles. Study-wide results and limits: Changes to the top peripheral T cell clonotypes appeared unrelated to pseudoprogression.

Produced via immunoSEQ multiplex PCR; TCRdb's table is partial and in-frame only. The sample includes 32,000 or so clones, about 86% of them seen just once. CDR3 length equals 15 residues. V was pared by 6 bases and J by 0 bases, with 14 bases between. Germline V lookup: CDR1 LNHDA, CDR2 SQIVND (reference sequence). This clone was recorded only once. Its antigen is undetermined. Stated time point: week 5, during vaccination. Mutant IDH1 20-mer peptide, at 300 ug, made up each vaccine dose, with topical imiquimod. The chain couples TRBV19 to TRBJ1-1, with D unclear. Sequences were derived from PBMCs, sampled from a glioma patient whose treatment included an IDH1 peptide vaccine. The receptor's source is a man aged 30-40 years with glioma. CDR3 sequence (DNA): TGTGCCAGTAGCCCCCTGCAGAAGATGAACACTGAAGCTTTCTTT. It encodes CASSPLQKMNTEAFF. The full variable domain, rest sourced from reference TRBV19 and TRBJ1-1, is DGGITQSPKYLFRKEGQNVTLSCEQNLNHDAMYWYRQDPGQGLRLIYYSQIVNDFQKGDIAEGYSVSREKKESFPLTVTSAQKNPTAFYLCASSPLQKMNTEAFFGQGTRLTVV.